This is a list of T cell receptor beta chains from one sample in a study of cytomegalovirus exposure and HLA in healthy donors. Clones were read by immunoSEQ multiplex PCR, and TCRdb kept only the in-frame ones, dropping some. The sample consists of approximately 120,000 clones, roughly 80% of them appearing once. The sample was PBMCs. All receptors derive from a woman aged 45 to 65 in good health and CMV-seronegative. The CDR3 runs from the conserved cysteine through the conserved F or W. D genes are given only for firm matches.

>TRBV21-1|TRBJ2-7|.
CASSTSRGGDSYEQYF
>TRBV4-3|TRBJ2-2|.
CARSQDRYGELFF
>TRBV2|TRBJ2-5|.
CASSSLGGSKETQYF
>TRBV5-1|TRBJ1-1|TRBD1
CASSLGQGGAEAFF
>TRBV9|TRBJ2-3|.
CASSVAGSTDTQYF
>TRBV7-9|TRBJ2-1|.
CASSKEASVNEQFF
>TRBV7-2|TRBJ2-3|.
CASSSDSASTDTQYF
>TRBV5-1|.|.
CASRAGSGTTVNEQYF
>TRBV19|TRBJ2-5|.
CASSDHSPTETQYF
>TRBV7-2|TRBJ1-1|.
CASSITGGATEAFF
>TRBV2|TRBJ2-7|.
CASKLMVSEQYF
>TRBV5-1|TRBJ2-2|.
CASSLAIDSGNTGELFF
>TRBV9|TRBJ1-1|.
CASSVKGVGTEAFF
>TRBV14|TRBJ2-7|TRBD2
CASSQSRIAGAAQYF
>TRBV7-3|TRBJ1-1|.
CASSSSQGSEAFF
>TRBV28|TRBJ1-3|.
CASRLRGGRSGNTIYF
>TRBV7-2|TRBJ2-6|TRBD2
CASSLGPPSGSGANVLTF
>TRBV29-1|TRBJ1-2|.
CSTEAGQGYGYTF
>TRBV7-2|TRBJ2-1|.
CASSPFLAGGNEQFF
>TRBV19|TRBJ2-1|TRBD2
CASSYTLAGANEQFF
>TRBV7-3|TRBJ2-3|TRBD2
CASSSTSGNTDTQYF
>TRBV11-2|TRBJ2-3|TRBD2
CASSDGLGPSTDTQYF
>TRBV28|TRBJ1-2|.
CASSLFTTGSNYGYTF
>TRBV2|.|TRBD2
CASSDGLADSEQYF
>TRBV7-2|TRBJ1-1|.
CASSPNSYTEAFF
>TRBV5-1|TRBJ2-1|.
CASQGLPYNEQFF
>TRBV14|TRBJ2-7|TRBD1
CASSQNLRGYEQYF
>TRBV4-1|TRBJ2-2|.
CASSQRPGQNTGELFF
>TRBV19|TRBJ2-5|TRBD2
CASSIGLAGARQETQYF
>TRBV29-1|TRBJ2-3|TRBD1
CSAGTGVADTQYF
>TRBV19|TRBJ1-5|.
CASSTWTEDSNQPQHF
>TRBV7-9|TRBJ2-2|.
CASSPSPTNTGELFF
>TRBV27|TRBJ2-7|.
CASSSDPTGAREQYF
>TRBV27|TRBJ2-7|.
CASSRVGGISSYEQYF